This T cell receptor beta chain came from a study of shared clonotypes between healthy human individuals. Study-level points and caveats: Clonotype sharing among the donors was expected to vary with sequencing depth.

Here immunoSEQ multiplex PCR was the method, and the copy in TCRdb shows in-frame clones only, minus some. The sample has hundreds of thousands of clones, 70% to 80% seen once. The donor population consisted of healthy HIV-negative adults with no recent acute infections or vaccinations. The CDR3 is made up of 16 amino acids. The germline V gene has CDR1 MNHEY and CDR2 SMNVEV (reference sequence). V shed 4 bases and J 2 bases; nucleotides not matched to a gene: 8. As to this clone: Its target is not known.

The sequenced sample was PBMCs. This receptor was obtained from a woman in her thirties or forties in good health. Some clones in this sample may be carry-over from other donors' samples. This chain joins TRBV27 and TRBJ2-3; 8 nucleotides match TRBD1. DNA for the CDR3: TGTGCCAGCAGTTACACGACAGGGGATCTCACAGATACGCAGTATTTT. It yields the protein CASSYTTGDLTDTQYF.